The entry that follows covers one T cell receptor beta chain sequence. These data belong to a study of breast tumors, draining lymph nodes, adjacent tissues. TCRdb used MiXCR to reprocess the multiplex PCR reads, holding one entry per CDR3 protein. The sample gives over 150,000 distinct CDR3 sequences, 30% to 35% of which show up once; about 4% is in the top ten. Breast cancer patients provided tissue from their axillary draining lymph nodes. Sequencing used axillary lymph node tissue. This sequence was found in a female donor with breast cancer. Some clones in this sample may be carry-over from other donors' samples.

CDR3 sequence reads: CASSWDRGLTDTQYF. The CDR3 nucleotides read TGTGCCAGCAGTTGGGACAGGGGGCTCACAGATACGCAGTATTTT. The V gene is TRBV6-1, the J gene TRBJ2-3, with 12 bases that match TRBD1. After removal of 5 bases from V and 2 bases from J, the junction contained 2 bases not matched to a gene. The germline CDR1 and CDR2 sequences are MNHNS and SASEGT. The CDR3 extends over 15 amino acids.